This T cell receptor (beta chain) was retrieved from a study of blood T cell repertoires in COVID-19. V gave up 6 bases and J gave up 6 bases; unmatched junction bases: 8. The CDR3 is 15 residues long. In germline, CDR1 is LGHNA, CDR2 YNFKEQ. Under the authors' procedure: Estimates of nucleated cell counts were drawn from the amplification of reference gene primers. Method: immunoSEQ multiplex PCR; TCRdb's copy keeps in-frame clones and lacks some. V, J and clone size reflect that table, while D and trimming were determined from the DNA. The top ten clones hold approximately 8.9% of a sample with approximately 140,000 clones, 84% of them seen once. A Seattle source enrolled patients during active infection and followed them longitudinally.

The V and J genes are TRBV4-2 and TRBJ1-6; 7 bases are a match to TRBD1. The sequence came from a man younger than 40 with COVID-19, enrolled during active disease. Sequenced input: peripheral blood. DNA of the CDR3: TGTGCCAGCAGTCGGGACAGCACCTCTAATTCACCCCTCCACTTT. This translates into CASSRDSTSNSPLHF.